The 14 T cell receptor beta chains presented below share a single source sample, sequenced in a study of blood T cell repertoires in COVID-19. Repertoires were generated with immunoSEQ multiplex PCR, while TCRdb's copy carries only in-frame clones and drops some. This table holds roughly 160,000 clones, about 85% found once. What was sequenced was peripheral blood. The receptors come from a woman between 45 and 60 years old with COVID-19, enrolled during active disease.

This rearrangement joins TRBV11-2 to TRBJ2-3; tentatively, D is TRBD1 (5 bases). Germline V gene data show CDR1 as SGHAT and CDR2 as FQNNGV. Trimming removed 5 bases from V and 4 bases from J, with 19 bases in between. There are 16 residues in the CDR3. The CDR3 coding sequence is TGTGCCAGCAGCCTCCAACCAGGGCTCCTCGCAGATACGCAGTATTTT. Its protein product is CASSLQPGLLADTQYF.

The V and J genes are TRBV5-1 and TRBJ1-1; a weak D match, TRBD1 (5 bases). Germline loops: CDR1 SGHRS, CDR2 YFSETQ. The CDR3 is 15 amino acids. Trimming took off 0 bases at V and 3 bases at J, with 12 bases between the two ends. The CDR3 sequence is CASSLAPGGDTEAFF. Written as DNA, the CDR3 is TGCGCCAGCAGCTTGGCCCCAGGAGGGGACACTGAAGCTTTCTTT.

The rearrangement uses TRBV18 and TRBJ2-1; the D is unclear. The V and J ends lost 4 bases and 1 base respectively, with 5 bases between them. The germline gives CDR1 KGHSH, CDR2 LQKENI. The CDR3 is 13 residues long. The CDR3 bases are TGTGCCAGCTCACTCTATTCCTACAATGAGCAGTTCTTC. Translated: CASSLYSYNEQFF.

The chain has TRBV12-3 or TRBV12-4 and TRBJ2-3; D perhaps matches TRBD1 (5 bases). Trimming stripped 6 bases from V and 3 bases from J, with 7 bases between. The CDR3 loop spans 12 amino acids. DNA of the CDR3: TGTGCCAGCAGGACAGCTACAGATACGCAGTATTTT. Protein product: CASRTATDTQYF.

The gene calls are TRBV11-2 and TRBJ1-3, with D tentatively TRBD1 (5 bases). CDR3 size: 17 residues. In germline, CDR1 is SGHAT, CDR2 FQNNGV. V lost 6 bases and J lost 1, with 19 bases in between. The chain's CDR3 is CASRLSEGVTSGNTIYF. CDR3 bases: TGTGCCAGCAGGCTCTCAGAAGGGGTGACATCTGGAAACACCATATATTTT. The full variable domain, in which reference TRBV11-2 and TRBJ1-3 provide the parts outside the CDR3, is EAGVAQSPRYKIIEKRQSVAFWCNPISGHATLYWYQQILGQGPKLLIQFQNNGVVDDSQLPKDRFSAERLKGVDSTLKIQPAKLEDSAVYLCASRLSEGVTSGNTIYFGEGSWLTVV.

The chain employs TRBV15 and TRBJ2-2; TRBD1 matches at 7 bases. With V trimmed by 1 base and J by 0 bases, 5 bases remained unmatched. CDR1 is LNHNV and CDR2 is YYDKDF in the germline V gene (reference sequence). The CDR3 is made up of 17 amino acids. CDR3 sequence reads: CATSRAWTGTNTGELFF. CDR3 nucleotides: TGTGCCACCAGCAGAGCTTGGACAGGCACGAACACCGGGGAGCTGTTTTTT.

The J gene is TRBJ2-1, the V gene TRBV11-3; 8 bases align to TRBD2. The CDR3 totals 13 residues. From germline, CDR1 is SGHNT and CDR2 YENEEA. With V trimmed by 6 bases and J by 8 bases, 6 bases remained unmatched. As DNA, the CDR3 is TGTGCCAGCAGGGTCCGGGGGGGTGATGAGCAGTTCTTC. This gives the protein CASRVRGGDEQFF. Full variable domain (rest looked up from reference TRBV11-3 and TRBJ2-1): EAGVVQSPRYKIIEKKQPVAFWCNPISGHNTLYWYLQNLGQGPELLIRYENEEAVDDSQLPKDRFSAERLKGVDSTLKIQPAELGDSAVYLCASRVRGGDEQFFGPGTRLTVL.

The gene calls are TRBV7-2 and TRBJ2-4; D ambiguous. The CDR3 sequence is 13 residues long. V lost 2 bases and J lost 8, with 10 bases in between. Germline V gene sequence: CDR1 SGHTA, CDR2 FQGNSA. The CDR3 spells CASSLPPADIQYF. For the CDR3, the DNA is TGTGCCAGCAGCTTACCTCCGGCGGACATTCAGTACTTC.

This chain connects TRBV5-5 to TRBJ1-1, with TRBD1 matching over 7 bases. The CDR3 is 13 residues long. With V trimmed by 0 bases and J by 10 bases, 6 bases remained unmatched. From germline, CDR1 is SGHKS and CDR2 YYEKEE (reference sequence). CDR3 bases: TGTGCCAGCAGCTTGGCGGGACAGAGTCGAGCTTTCTTT. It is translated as CASSLAGQSRAFF.

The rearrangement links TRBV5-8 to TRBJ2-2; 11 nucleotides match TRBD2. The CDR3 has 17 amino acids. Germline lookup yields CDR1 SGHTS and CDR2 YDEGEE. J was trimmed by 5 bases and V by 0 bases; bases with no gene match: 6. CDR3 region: CASSLDSGGAQTGELFF. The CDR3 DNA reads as TGTGCCAGCAGCTTGGATAGCGGGGGGGCCCAAACCGGGGAGCTGTTTTTT.

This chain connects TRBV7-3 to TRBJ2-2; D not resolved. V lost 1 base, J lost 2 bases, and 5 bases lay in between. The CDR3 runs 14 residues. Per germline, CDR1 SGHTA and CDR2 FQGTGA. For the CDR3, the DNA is TGTGCCAGCAGCTTAAACTCAAACACCGGGGAGCTGTTTTTT. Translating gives CASSLNSNTGELFF. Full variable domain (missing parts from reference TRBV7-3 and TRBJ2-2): GAGVSQTPSNKVTEKGKYVELRCDPISGHTALYWYRQSLGQGPEFLIYFQGTGAADDSGLPNDRFFAVRPEGSVSTLKIQRTERGDSAVYLCASSLNSNTGELFFGEGSRLTVL.

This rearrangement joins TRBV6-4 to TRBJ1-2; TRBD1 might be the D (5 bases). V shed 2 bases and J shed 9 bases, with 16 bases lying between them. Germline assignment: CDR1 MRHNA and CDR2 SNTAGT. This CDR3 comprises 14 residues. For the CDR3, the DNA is TGTGCCAGCAGTGACCTCCGGCCGGGGGGTAGCTACACCTTC. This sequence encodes CASSDLRPGGSYTF.

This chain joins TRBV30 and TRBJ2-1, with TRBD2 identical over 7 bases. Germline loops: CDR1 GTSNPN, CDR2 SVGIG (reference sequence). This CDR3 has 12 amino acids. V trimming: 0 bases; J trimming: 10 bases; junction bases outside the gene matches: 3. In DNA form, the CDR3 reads TGTGCCTGGAGTGTACAAGCGGGGGAGCAGTTCTTC. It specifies CAWSVQAGEQFF.

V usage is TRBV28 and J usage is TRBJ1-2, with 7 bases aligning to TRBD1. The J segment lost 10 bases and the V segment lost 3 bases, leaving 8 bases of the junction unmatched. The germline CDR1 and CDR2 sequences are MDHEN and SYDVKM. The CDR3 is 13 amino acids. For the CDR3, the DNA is TGTGCCAGCAGTTTTGACAGGGTTTTTGACTACACCTTC. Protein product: CASSFDRVFDYTF.